The next 9 T cell receptor beta chains were all read from a single sample in a study of cytomegalovirus exposure and HLA in healthy donors. Use of 60 Vbeta and 13 Jbeta primers characterized the PCR. Clones were sequenced by immunoSEQ multiplex PCR, and TCRdb holds only the in-frame ones, with some missing. The sample gives roughly 140,000 clones, about 80% of which show up once; 1.5% to 2% is in the top ten. Sequencing used PBMCs. All receptors derive from a young woman in good health and CMV-seronegative.

The chain employs TRBV5-1 and TRBJ2-7; 10 bases match TRBD1. Looked up from germline, CDR1 is SGHRS and CDR2 is YFSETQ. This CDR3 contains 14 residues. Trimming took 3 bases from V and 3 from J; bases not matched to a gene: 3. CDR3 DNA: TGCGCCAGCAGCTGGGGACAGGGGAACTACGAGCAGTACTTC. Protein: CASSWGQGNYEQYF.

The V and J genes are TRBV18 and TRBJ1-3, with 8 bases fitting TRBD1. This CDR3 region has 15 residues. The ends lost 3 bases at V and 4 bases at J; junction bases unmatched: 5. Germline V gives CDR1 KGHSH, CDR2 LQKENI. DNA of the CDR3: TGTGCCAGCTCACCGGCCCAGGGGGCAGGAAACACCATATATTTT. Its protein is CASSPAQGAGNTIYF. Combining the CDR3 with reference TRBV18 and TRBJ1-3 gives the whole variable domain NAGVMQNPRHLVRRRGQEARLRCSPMKGHSHVYWYRQLPEEGLKFMVYLQKENIIDESGMPKERFSAEFPKEGPSILRIQQVVRGDSAAYFCASSPAQGAGNTIYFGEGSWLTVV.

V and J are TRBV7-6 and TRBJ2-2; 8 nucleotides align to TRBD2. The germline gives CDR1 SGHVS, CDR2 FNYEAQ. The CDR3 totals 16 residues. J lost 1 base, V lost 8 bases, and 9 bases had no gene match. DNA for the CDR3: TGTGCCAGCGCCCTGTCCGCGGGGGGGAACACCGGGGAGCTGTTTTTT. This codes for CASALSAGGNTGELFF.

The chain joins TRBV2 to TRBJ1-2; 8 bases align to TRBD1. With V trimmed by 2 bases and J by 8 bases, 7 bases remained unmatched. The length of the CDR3 is 14 residues. Germline values: CDR1 SNHLY, CDR2 FYNNEI. The CDR3 DNA reads TGTGCCAGCAGTGAACAGGCAGGGGGCGACGGCTACACCTTC. It codes for CASSEQAGGDGYTF.

This rearrangement joins TRBV4-3 to TRBJ1-2; 7 bases line up with TRBD1. J lost 7 bases, V lost 1 base, and 3 bases had no gene match. Germline CDR1 LGHNA, CDR2 YSLEER. This CDR3 region has 13 residues. The CDR3 here is CASSQGQGGGYTF. In DNA form, the CDR3 reads TGCGCCAGCAGCCAAGGTCAGGGGGGTGGCTACACCTTC.

J is TRBJ1-5 and V is TRBV11-2; maybe TRBD1 (6 bases). This CDR3 has 14 residues. CDR1 and CDR2 (germline): SGHAT, FQNNGV. V gave up 5 bases and J gave up 7 bases, with 15 bases separating them. The CDR3, as DNA: TGTGCCAGCAGCCTTCAGGGGATAGGCCAGCCCCAGCATTTT. Translated: CASSLQGIGQPQHF.

This clone was observed once. V usage is TRBV6-1 and J usage is TRBJ2-7, with no clear D. Germline V gives CDR1 MNHNS, CDR2 SASEGT. V was pared by 4 bases and J by 2 bases, with 6 bases between. The CDR3 runs to 12 residues. The CDR3 DNA is TGTGCCAGCAGTGGTCTTGCCTACGAGCAGTACTTC. Translated, it gives CASSGLAYEQYF.

The chain uses TRBV6-5 and TRBJ2-1; possibly TRBD1 for D (5 bases). The V end was cut by 2 bases, the J end by 9 bases, with 17 bases between. In germline, CDR1 is MNHEY, CDR2 SVGAGI. CDR3 size: 15 residues. This chain's CDR3 is CASSYGAGPLGEQFF. CDR3 bases: TGTGCCAGCAGTTACGGGGCAGGTCCCCTGGGTGAGCAGTTCTTC.

This clone was seen a single time. The chain combines TRBV5-1 with TRBJ2-3; D may be TRBD2 (6 bases). Germline CDR1 reads SGHRS; CDR2 reads YFSETQ. The CDR3 consists of 15 residues. Deletions cut 1 base from V and 2 bases from J, with 11 bases between. CDR3 region: CASSLFSGPTDTQYF. For the CDR3, the DNA is TGCGCCAGCAGCTTGTTTAGCGGACCCACAGATACGCAGTATTTT.